This T cell receptor (beta chain) was profiled in a study of CD8 T cells in Susac syndrome. With random hexamers, reverse transcription was performed on roughly 0.45 to 1 ug of RNA. It was immunoSEQ multiplex PCR that amplified TCR beta CDR3 across 54 Vbeta and 13 Jbeta. TCRdb redid the calling of the immunoSEQ multiplex PCR reads with MiXCR, one entry per CDR3 protein. The sample consists of 150,000 to 200,000 distinct CDR3 sequences, roughly 91% of them appearing once. Sequencing of TCR beta drew on CD8+ and CD4+ T cells from blood. The germline gives CDR1 MNHNS, CDR2 SASEGT. The ends were cut back, 11 bases at V and 2 bases at J, with 11 bases in the middle. This CDR3 comprises 12 residues. Only one count was recorded for this clonotype.

The source of this sequence is a human donor with Susac syndrome. Input material: CD4+ T cells from PBMCs. The genes are TRBV6-1 and TRBJ2-3; the D gene is possibly TRBD2 (6 bases). The CDR3 DNA sequence: TGTGCCTCCGGGGGACCCACAGATACGCAGTATTTT. Protein: CASGGPTDTQYF.